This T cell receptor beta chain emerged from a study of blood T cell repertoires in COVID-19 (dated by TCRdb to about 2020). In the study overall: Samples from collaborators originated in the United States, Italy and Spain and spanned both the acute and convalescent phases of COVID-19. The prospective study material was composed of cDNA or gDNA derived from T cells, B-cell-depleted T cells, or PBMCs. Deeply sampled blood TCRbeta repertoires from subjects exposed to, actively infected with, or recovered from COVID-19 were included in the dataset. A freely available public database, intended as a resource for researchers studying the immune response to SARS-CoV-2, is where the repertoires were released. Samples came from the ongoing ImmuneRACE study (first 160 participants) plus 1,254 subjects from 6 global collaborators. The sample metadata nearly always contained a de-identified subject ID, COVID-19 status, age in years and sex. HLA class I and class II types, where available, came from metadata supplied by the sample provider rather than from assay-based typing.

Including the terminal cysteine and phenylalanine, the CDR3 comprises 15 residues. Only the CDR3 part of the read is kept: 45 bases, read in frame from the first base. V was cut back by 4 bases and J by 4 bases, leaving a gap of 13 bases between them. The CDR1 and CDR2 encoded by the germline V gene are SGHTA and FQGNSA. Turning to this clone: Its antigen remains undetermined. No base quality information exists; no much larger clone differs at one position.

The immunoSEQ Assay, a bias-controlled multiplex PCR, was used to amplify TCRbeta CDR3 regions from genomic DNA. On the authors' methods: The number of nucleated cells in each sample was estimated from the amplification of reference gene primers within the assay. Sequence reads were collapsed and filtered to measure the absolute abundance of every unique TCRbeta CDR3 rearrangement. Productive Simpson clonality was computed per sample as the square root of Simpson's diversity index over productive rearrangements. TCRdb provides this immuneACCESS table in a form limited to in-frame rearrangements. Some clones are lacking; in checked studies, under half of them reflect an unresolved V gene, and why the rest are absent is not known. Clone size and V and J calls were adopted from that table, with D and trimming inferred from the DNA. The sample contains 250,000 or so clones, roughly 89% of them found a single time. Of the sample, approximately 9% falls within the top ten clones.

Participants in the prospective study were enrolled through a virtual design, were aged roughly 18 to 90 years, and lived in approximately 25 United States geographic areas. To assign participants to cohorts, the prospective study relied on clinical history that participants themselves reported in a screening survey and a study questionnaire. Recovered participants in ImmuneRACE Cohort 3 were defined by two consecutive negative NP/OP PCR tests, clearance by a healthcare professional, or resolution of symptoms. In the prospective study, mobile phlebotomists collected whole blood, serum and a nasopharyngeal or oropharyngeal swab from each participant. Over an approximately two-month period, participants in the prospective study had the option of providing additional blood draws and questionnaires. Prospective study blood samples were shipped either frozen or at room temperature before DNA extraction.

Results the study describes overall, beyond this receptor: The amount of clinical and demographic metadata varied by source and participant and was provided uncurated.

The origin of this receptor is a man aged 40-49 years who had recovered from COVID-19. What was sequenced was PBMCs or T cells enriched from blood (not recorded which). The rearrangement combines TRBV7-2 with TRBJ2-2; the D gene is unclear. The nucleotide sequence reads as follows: TGTGCCAGCAGCTCAACGCGACTCCTCACCGGGGAGCTGTTTTTT. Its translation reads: CASSSTRLLTGELFF.